Described below is a single T cell receptor (beta chain) sequence and its context. The V and J ends lost 4 bases and 4 bases, in that order; junction bases with no gene match: 6. CDR1 is MNHNS and CDR2 is SASEGT in the germline V gene. This CDR3 is built from 14 residues. This specimen belongs to a study of cytomegalovirus exposure and HLA in healthy donors. The PCR made use of 60 Vbeta and 13 Jbeta primers. Sequenced by immunoSEQ multiplex PCR; TCRdb stores in-frame clones only, minus some. The sample shows over 100,000 clones, 75% to 85% of them seen only once. V is TRBV6-1 and J is TRBJ1-2; TRBD1 matches at 7 bases. This TCR came from a female donor in good health and CMV-seropositive. The specimen sequenced was PBMCs. The CDR3 bases are TGTGCCAGCAGTGTACAGGGGAGATCCTATGGCTACACCTTC. Translating gives CASSVQGRSYGYTF.